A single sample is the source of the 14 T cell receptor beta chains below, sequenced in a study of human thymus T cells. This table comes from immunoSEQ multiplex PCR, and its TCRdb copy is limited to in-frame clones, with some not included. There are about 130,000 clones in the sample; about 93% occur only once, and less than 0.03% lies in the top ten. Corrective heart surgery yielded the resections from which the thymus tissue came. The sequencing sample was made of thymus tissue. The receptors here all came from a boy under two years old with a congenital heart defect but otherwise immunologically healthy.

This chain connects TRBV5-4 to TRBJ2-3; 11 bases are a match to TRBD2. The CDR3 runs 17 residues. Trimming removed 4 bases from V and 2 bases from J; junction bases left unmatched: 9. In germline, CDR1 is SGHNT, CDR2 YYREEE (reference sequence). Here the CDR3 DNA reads TGTGCCAGCAGCCCCTTCCTAGCGGGGGGCCTCACAGATACGCAGTATTTT. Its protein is CASSPFLAGGLTDTQYF.

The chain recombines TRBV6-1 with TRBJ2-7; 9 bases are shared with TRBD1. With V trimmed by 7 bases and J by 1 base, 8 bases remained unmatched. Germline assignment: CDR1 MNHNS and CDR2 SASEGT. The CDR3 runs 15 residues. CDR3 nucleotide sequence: TGTGCCAGCAAGAGACCCGGGACAGGGTCCTACGAGCAGTACTTC. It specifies CASKRPGTGSYEQYF.

CDR3: CASSQVTVRQGSYEQYF. In DNA form, the CDR3 reads TGTGCCAGCAGCCAAGTAACTGTGAGACAGGGCTCCTACGAGCAGTACTTC. The rearrangement joins TRBV4-2 to TRBJ2-7, with 7 bases lining up with TRBD1. CDR1 LGHNA and CDR2 YNFKEQ come from the germline V gene. V dropped 1 base and J dropped 0; count of bases not matched to a gene: 9. The CDR3 is 17 residues long.

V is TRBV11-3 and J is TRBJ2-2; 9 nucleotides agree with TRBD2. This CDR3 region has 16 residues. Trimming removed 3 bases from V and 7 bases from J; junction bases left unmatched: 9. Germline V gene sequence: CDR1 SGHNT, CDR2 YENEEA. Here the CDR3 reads CASSLRRGGPDGELFF. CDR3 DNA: TGTGCCAGCAGCTTGCGGCGGGGGGGTCCCGACGGGGAGCTGTTTTTT.

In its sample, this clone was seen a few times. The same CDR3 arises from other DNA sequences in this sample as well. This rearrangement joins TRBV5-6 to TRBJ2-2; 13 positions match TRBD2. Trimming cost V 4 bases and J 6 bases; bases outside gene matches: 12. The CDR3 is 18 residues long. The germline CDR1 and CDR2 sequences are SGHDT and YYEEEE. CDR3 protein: CASSAETSGGAHPGELFF. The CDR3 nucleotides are TGTGCCAGCAGCGCCGAAACTAGCGGGGGGGCCCATCCCGGGGAGCTGTTTTTT.

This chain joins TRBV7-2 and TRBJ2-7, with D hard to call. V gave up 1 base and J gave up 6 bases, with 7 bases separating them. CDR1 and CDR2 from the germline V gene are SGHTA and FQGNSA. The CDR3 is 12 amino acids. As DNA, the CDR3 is TGTGCCAGCAGCTTAGACACTGCCGAGCAGTACTTC. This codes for CASSLDTAEQYF. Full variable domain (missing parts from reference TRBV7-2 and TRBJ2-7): GAGVSQSPSNKVTEKGKDVELRCDPISGHTALYWYRQSLGQGLEFLIYFQGNSAPDKSGLPSDRFSAERTGGSVSTLTIQRTQQEDSAVYLCASSLDTAEQYFGPGTRLTVT.

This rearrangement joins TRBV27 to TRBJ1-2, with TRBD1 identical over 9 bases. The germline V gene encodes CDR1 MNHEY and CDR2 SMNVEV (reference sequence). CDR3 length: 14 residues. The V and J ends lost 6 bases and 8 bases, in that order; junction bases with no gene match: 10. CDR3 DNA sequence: TGTGCCAGCAGGAAGGACAGGGGCTCTCGGGGCTACACCTTC. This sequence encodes CASRKDRGSRGYTF.

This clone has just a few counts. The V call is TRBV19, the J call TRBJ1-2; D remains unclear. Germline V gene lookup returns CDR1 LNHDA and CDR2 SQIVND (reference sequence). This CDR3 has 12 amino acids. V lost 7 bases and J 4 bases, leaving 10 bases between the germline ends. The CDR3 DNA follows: TGTGCCAGTATTGGCCCCTTCTATGGCTACACCTTC. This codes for CASIGPFYGYTF.

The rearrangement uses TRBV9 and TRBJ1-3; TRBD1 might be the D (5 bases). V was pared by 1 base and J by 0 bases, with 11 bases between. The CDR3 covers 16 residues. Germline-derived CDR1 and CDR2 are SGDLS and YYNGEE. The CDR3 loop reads CASSVYSGPSGNTIYF. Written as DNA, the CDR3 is TGTGCCAGCAGCGTATACTCGGGACCCTCTGGAAACACCATATATTTT. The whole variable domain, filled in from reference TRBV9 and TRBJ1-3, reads DSGVTQTPKHLITATGQRVTLRCSPRSGDLSVYWYQQSLDQGLQFLIQYYNGEERAKGNILERFSAQQFPDLHSELNLSSLELGDSALYFCASSVYSGPSGNTIYFGEGSWLTVV.

The CDR3 DNA follows: TGTGCCAGCAGCGTAGCACCTGGAAACACCATATATTTT. Protein sequence: CASSVAPGNTIYF. This chain uses TRBV9 with TRBJ1-3; no reliable D call. CDR1 is SGDLS and CDR2 is YYNGEE in the germline V gene. The CDR3 is 13 amino acids. V was pared by 0 bases and J by 2 bases, with 3 bases between.

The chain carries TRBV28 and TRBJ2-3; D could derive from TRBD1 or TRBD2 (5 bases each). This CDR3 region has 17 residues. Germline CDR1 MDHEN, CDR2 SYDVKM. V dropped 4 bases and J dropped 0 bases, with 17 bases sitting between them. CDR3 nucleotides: TGTGCCAGCAGTTCCGCAGATGGGACGTCTAGCACAGATACGCAGTATTTT. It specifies CASSSADGTSSTDTQYF.

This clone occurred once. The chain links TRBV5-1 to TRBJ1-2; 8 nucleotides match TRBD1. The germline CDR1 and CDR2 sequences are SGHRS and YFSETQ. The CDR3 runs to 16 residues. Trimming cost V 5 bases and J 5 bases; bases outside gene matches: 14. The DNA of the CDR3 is TGCGCCAGCAGTCTCTCGTACCGGGACAGGCAGTATGGCTACACCTTC. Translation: CASSLSYRDRQYGYTF. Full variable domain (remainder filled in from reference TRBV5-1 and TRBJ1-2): KAGVTQTPRYLIKTRGQQVTLSCSPISGHRSVSWYQQTPGQGLQFLFEYFSETQRNKGNFPGRFSGRQFSNSRSEMNVSTLELGDSALYLCASSLSYRDRQYGYTFGSGTRLTVV.

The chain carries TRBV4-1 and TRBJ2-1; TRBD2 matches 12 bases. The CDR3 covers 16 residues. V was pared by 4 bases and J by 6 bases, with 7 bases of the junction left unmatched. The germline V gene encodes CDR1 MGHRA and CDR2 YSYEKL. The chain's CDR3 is CASSPSPSGGANEQFF. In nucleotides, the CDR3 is TGCGCCAGCAGCCCGTCCCCTAGCGGGGGGGCCAATGAGCAGTTCTTC.

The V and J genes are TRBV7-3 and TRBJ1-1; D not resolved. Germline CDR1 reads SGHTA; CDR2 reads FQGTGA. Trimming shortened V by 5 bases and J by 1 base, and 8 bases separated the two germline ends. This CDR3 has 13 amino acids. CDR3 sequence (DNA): TGTGCCAGCAGCCGCGTCCCGAACACTGAAGCTTTCTTT. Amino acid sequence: CASSRVPNTEAFF.